This T cell receptor beta chain was retrieved from a study of blood T cell repertoires in COVID-19. As originally analysed: Amplified reference gene primers provided the basis for estimating nucleated cell counts. Generated by immunoSEQ multiplex PCR, the TCRdb table keeps only in-frame clones and is missing some. That table gives V, J and clone size, and the DNA gave D and trimming. The table shows about 50,000 clones, with roughly four fifths occurring only once. The germline V gene encodes CDR1 KGHDR and CDR2 SFDVKD. The CDR3 runs to 16 residues. Between the trimmed V and J ends, which lost 3 bases and 3 bases, there was a span of 14 bases.

The TCR originated in a woman aged 55-69 years with acute or convalescent COVID-19. The chain employs TRBV24-1 and TRBJ1-5; D is undetermined. The sample consisted of peripheral blood. The CDR3 spells CATSDSTVANNQPQHF. CDR3 DNA: TGTGCCACCAGTGATAGTACAGTTGCTAACAATCAGCCCCAGCATTTT.